This is a list of T cell receptor beta chains from one sample in a study of blood T cell repertoires in COVID-19. Only in-frame clones appear in the TCRdb table, and some are missing; sequencing was by immunoSEQ multiplex PCR. The sample holds about 210,000 clones; 80% to 90% are singletons and the top ten take about 8.9%. The sequenced sample consisted of peripheral blood. All receptors derive from a woman aged 45-65 years with acute or convalescent COVID-19. The CDR3 runs from the conserved cysteine through the conserved F or W. A D gene is named only where the DNA matches it firmly. Size is stated for part of the rows, as once, few or many counts, or as a class when the clone is expanded.

v_gene: TRBV24-1; j_gene: TRBJ2-3; len: 18; d_gene: TRBD2; abundance: -; CDR3aa: CATSDFRTSGSGTDTQYF; CDR3nt: TGTGCCACCAGTGATTTTCGGACTAGCGGGAGTGGAACAGATACGCAGTATTTT
v_gene: TRBV11-2; j_gene: TRBJ1-3; len: 14; d_gene: TRBD1; abundance: -; CDR3aa: CASRLGQVVDTIYF; CDR3nt: TGTGCCAGCAGATTAGGACAGGTCGTGGACACCATATATTTT
v_gene: TRBV2; j_gene: TRBJ1-2; len: 11; d_gene: -; abundance: -; CDR3aa: CASTEAFGYTF; CDR3nt: TGTGCCAGCACGGAGGCCTTCGGCTACACCTTC
v_gene: TRBV10-1; j_gene: TRBJ2-7; len: 14; d_gene: TRBD1; abundance: -; CDR3aa: CARGGTGDSYEQYF; CDR3nt: TGCGCCAGAGGGGGGACAGGGGATTCCTACGAGCAGTACTTC
v_gene: TRBV28; j_gene: TRBJ1-2; len: 13; d_gene: -; abundance: -; CDR3aa: CASSLDGQYGYTF; CDR3nt: TGTGCCAGCAGCCTTGACGGACAGTATGGCTACACCTTC
v_gene: TRBV30; j_gene: TRBJ1-5; len: 15; d_gene: TRBD1; abundance: -; CDR3aa: CAWSVPDREGQPQHF; CDR3nt: TGTGCCTGGAGTGTACCGGACAGGGAAGGTCAGCCCCAGCATTTT
v_gene: TRBV5-1; j_gene: TRBJ2-3; len: 14; d_gene: TRBD1; abundance: -; CDR3aa: CASSGQASTDTQYF; CDR3nt: TGCGCCAGCAGCGGACAGGCCAGCACAGATACGCAGTATTTT
v_gene: TRBV6-5; j_gene: TRBJ1-5; len: 13; d_gene: TRBD1; abundance: few; CDR3aa: CASSYRGLQPQHF; CDR3nt: TGTGCCAGCAGTTACAGGGGGCTTCAGCCCCAGCATTTT
v_gene: TRBV6-1; j_gene: TRBJ2-3; len: 16; d_gene: -; abundance: -; CDR3aa: CASSGGWGLSTDTQYF; CDR3nt: TGTGCCAGCAGTGGAGGGTGGGGACTCAGTACAGATACGCAGTATTTT
v_gene: TRBV19; j_gene: TRBJ2-1; len: 15; d_gene: TRBD2; abundance: -; CDR3aa: CASSTLLAGNNEQFF; CDR3nt: TGTGCCAGTAGTACCCTACTAGCGGGAAACAATGAGCAGTTCTTC
v_gene: TRBV6-5; j_gene: TRBJ2-5; len: 12; d_gene: TRBD1; abundance: -; CDR3aa: CATIGTEETQYF; CDR3nt: TGTGCCACTATAGGGACAGAAGAGACCCAGTACTTC
v_gene: TRBV20-1; j_gene: TRBJ2-3; len: 16; d_gene: -; abundance: once; CDR3aa: CSASGPGNRGTDTQYF; CDR3nt: TGCAGTGCTAGTGGCCCGGGAAACCGGGGGACAGATACGCAGTATTTT
v_gene: TRBV10-3; j_gene: TRBJ1-1; len: 11; d_gene: -; abundance: once; CDR3aa: CAISDRTEAFF; CDR3nt: TGTGCCATCAGTGACAGGACTGAAGCTTTCTTT
v_gene: TRBV28; j_gene: TRBJ2-7; len: 15; d_gene: TRBD1; abundance: -; CDR3aa: CASSFGDSTSYEQYF; CDR3nt: TGTGCCAGCAGTTTCGGGGACAGTACTTCCTACGAGCAGTACTTC
v_gene: TRBV6-5; j_gene: TRBJ2-1; len: 15; d_gene: TRBD2; abundance: -; CDR3aa: CASSYLAGDVNEQFF; CDR3nt: TGTGCCAGCAGTTACTTGGCGGGAGATGTCAATGAGCAGTTCTTC
v_gene: TRBV25-1; j_gene: TRBJ2-5; len: 15; d_gene: TRBD2; abundance: -; CDR3aa: CASSESIAGERTQYF; CDR3nt: TGTGCCAGCAGTGAATCTATAGCGGGAGAAAGGACCCAGTACTTC
v_gene: TRBV10-3; j_gene: TRBJ2-7; len: 15; d_gene: TRBD1; abundance: -; CDR3aa: CAIRTNRDRSYEQYF; CDR3nt: TGTGCCATCAGAACAAACCGGGACAGGAGTTACGAGCAGTACTTC
v_gene: TRBV5-5; j_gene: TRBJ2-3; len: 17; d_gene: TRBD2; abundance: -; CDR3aa: CASSLSPTSGSTDTQYF; CDR3nt: TGTGCCAGCAGCTTGTCCCCGACTAGCGGGAGCACGGATACGCAGTATTTT
v_gene: TRBV28; j_gene: TRBJ2-6; len: 17; d_gene: TRBD1; abundance: -; CDR3aa: CASSFLLRDRGGPVLTF; CDR3nt: TGTGCCAGCAGTTTTCTCCTCCGGGACAGGGGAGGCCCCGTCCTGACTTTC
v_gene: TRBV4-2; j_gene: TRBJ2-5; len: 15; d_gene: TRBD2; abundance: -; CDR3aa: CASSPGTSGTETQYF; CDR3nt: TGTGCCAGCAGCCCAGGGACTAGCGGGACCGAGACCCAGTACTTC
v_gene: TRBV10-3; j_gene: TRBJ2-6; len: 14; d_gene: -; abundance: -; CDR3aa: CAISPISGANVLTF; CDR3nt: TGTGCCATCAGCCCTATCTCTGGGGCCAACGTCCTGACTTTC
v_gene: TRBV29-1; j_gene: TRBJ1-2; len: 15; d_gene: TRBD1; abundance: -; CDR3aa: CSVEDWIQGDYGYTF; CDR3nt: TGCAGCGTTGAAGATTGGATACAGGGGGACTATGGCTACACCTTC
v_gene: TRBV9; j_gene: TRBJ2-7; len: 14; d_gene: TRBD2; abundance: -; CDR3aa: CASSAGLAAYEQYF; CDR3nt: TGTGCCAGCAGCGCGGGACTAGCCGCTTACGAGCAGTACTTC
v_gene: TRBV2; j_gene: TRBJ1-4; len: 13; d_gene: TRBD1; abundance: -; CDR3aa: CASLQGAEEKLFF; CDR3nt: TGTGCCAGCCTACAGGGGGCTGAGGAAAAACTGTTTTTT
v_gene: TRBV3-1/TRBV3-2; j_gene: TRBJ2-3; len: 16; d_gene: TRBD1; abundance: -; CDR3aa: CASSHRTGDFTDTQYF; CDR3nt: TGTGCCAGCAGCCATCGGACAGGAGACTTCACAGATACGCAGTATTTT
v_gene: TRBV2; j_gene: TRBJ2-7; len: 15; d_gene: -; abundance: -; CDR3aa: CASSGGFVGAYEQYF; CDR3nt: TGTGCCAGCAGTGGCGGATTTGTAGGGGCTTACGAGCAGTACTTC
v_gene: TRBV5-1; j_gene: TRBJ1-2; len: 13; d_gene: -; abundance: -; CDR3aa: CASSSYQRDGYTF; CDR3nt: TGCGCCAGCAGCTCCTACCAGCGGGATGGCTACACCTTC
v_gene: TRBV10-3; j_gene: TRBJ1-3; len: 14; d_gene: -; abundance: -; CDR3aa: CATRPVASGNTIYF; CDR3nt: TGTGCCACCAGGCCGGTTGCCTCTGGAAACACCATATATTTT
v_gene: TRBV20-1; j_gene: TRBJ2-3; len: 16; d_gene: -; abundance: -; CDR3aa: CSASAPPSEPADTQYF; CDR3nt: TGCAGTGCTAGTGCCCCCCCCAGCGAACCAGCGGATACGCAGTATTTT
v_gene: TRBV19; j_gene: TRBJ2-7; len: 11; d_gene: -; abundance: once; CDR3aa: CASSSHYEQYF; CDR3nt: TGTGCCAGTAGTTCCCACTACGAGCAGTACTTC
v_gene: TRBV2; j_gene: TRBJ2-7; len: 13; d_gene: TRBD2; abundance: -; CDR3aa: CASSEASGREQYF; CDR3nt: TGTGCCAGCAGTGAGGCTAGCGGGAGAGAGCAGTACTTC
v_gene: TRBV27; j_gene: TRBJ2-3; len: 14; d_gene: -; abundance: -; CDR3aa: CASSLREPADTQYF; CDR3nt: TGTGCCAGCAGTTTACGGGAACCGGCAGATACGCAGTATTTT
v_gene: TRBV28; j_gene: TRBJ1-5; len: 14; d_gene: -; abundance: few; CDR3aa: CASFQIAGVQPQHF; CDR3nt: TGTGCCAGCTTCCAGATCGCAGGGGTTCAGCCCCAGCATTTT
v_gene: TRBV5-1; j_gene: TRBJ2-3; len: 21; d_gene: TRBD2; abundance: -; CDR3aa: CASSLANGLAGARSSTDTQYF; CDR3nt: TGCGCCAGCAGCTTGGCCAATGGACTAGCGGGAGCCCGGTCAAGCACAGATACGCAGTATTTT
v_gene: TRBV5-1; j_gene: TRBJ1-4; len: 13; d_gene: -; abundance: few; CDR3aa: CASSLSTNEKLFF; CDR3nt: TGCGCCAGCAGTCTGTCAACTAATGAAAAACTGTTTTTT
v_gene: TRBV10-3; j_gene: TRBJ2-7; len: 14; d_gene: TRBD2; abundance: -; CDR3aa: CAISEGASGYEQYF; CDR3nt: TGTGCCATCAGTGAAGGGGCTAGCGGCTACGAGCAGTACTTC
v_gene: TRBV28; j_gene: TRBJ2-7; len: 14; d_gene: -; abundance: -; CDR3aa: CASRPGQFLYEQYF; CDR3nt: TGTGCCAGCAGGCCTGGACAGTTTCTCTACGAGCAGTACTTC
v_gene: TRBV10-1; j_gene: TRBJ2-3; len: 15; d_gene: -; abundance: -; CDR3aa: CASSEGRGIADTQYF; CDR3nt: TGCGCCAGCAGTGAGGGCAGGGGTATTGCAGATACGCAGTATTTT
v_gene: TRBV5-4; j_gene: TRBJ1-2; len: 14; d_gene: -; abundance: once; CDR3aa: CASSPVPEDYGYTF; CDR3nt: TGTGCCAGCAGCCCGGTCCCCGAGGACTATGGCTACACCTTC
v_gene: TRBV3-1/TRBV3-2; j_gene: TRBJ1-6; len: 14; d_gene: -; abundance: -; CDR3aa: CASNPMTWASPLHF; CDR3nt: TGTGCCAGCAACCCCATGACCTGGGCTTCACCCCTCCACTTT
v_gene: TRBV18; j_gene: TRBJ2-3; len: 16; d_gene: -; abundance: -; CDR3aa: CASSPSQPGRTDTQYF; CDR3nt: TGTGCCAGCTCACCCTCGCAGCCAGGGCGAACAGATACGCAGTATTTT
v_gene: TRBV11-2; j_gene: TRBJ2-5; len: 15; d_gene: -; abundance: -; CDR3aa: CASSKPGTHQETQYF; CDR3nt: TGTGCCAGCAGTAAACCGGGGACACACCAAGAGACCCAGTACTTC
v_gene: TRBV11-3; j_gene: TRBJ2-1; len: 15; d_gene: TRBD2; abundance: -; CDR3aa: CASSRGGSSYNEQFF; CDR3nt: TGTGCCAGCAGCCGCGGGGGTAGCTCCTACAATGAGCAGTTCTTC
v_gene: TRBV28; j_gene: TRBJ2-5; len: 13; d_gene: -; abundance: -; CDR3aa: CASSWYSQETQYF; CDR3nt: TGTGCCAGCAGTTGGTACAGCCAAGAGACCCAGTACTTC
v_gene: TRBV10-2; j_gene: TRBJ1-6; len: 13; d_gene: -; abundance: -; CDR3aa: CASTRISDSPLHF; CDR3nt: TGCGCCAGCACGAGAATTTCGGATTCACCCCTCCACTTT
v_gene: TRBV28; j_gene: TRBJ2-7; len: 14; d_gene: -; abundance: -; CDR3aa: CASSLRTANYEQYF; CDR3nt: TGTGCCAGCAGTTTGCGGACAGCTAACTACGAGCAGTACTTC
v_gene: TRBV7-6; j_gene: TRBJ2-1; len: 15; d_gene: -; abundance: -; CDR3aa: CASSLALAGSTEQFF; CDR3nt: TGTGCCAGCAGCTTAGCGCTCGCCGGTAGTACTGAGCAGTTCTTC
v_gene: TRBV27; j_gene: TRBJ2-5; len: 14; d_gene: -; abundance: -; CDR3aa: CASSFENRPGTQYF; CDR3nt: TGTGCCAGCAGTTTCGAGAACCGGCCAGGGACCCAGTACTTC